The 20 T cell receptor beta chains presented below share a single source sample, sequenced in a study of Ad26.COV2.S vaccination and SARS-CoV-2 variants. The repertoire was sequenced with immunoSEQ multiplex PCR; TCRdb's copy has only in-frame clones and lacks some. The sample includes about 430,000 clones, 75% to 95% of them seen just once. Stated treatment: 19 received Ad26.COV2.S at low or high dose, single or two shots; 5 received placebo; per-sample allocation not given. On day 63 after the first injection, vaccine and placebo recipients gave samples. The sequences come from peripheral blood, collected in a trial of Ad26.COV2.S vaccine versus placebo. These receptors all stem from a person between 18 and 60 years old who received the Ad26.COV2.S COVID-19 vaccine or a placebo.

This clone was seen many times. The chain couples TRBV27 to TRBJ1-1; TRBD1 might be the D (5 bases). V shed 6 bases and J shed 8 bases, with 10 bases lying between them. CDR3 length: 11 residues. Germline V gene sequence: CDR1 MNHEY, CDR2 SMNVEV (reference sequence). This CDR3 is CASSWEGEAFF. CDR3 DNA: TGTGCCAGCAGCTGGGAGGGGGAAGCTTTCTTT.

The CDR3 is CASSGPNTEAFF. DNA for the CDR3: TGTGCCAGCAGTGGCCCTAACACTGAAGCTTTCTTT. The chain joins TRBV2 to TRBJ1-1, with unresolved D. The CDR3 has 12 residues. Germline CDR1 and CDR2: SNHLY and FYNNEI. Trimming pared 4 bases from V and 2 bases from J, leaving 5 bases between.

The gene calls are TRBV10-3 and TRBJ1-4; 7 nucleotides match TRBD1. V was clipped by 6 bases and J by 0 bases; unmatched bases: 7. This CDR3 contains 16 residues. Germline assignment: CDR1 ENHRY and CDR2 SYGVKD. CDR3 amino acids: CAIRDDRVATNEKLFF. The CDR3 bases are TGTGCCATCAGGGACGACAGGGTTGCAACTAATGAAAAACTGTTTTTT.

The V call is TRBV5-6, the J call TRBJ2-5, with 8 nucleotides matching TRBD1. This CDR3 is 16 amino acids long. The V segment lost 2 bases and the J segment 4 bases; nucleotides outside the gene matches: 10. Germline V gene data show CDR1 as SGHDT and CDR2 as YYEEEE. The CDR3 DNA reads as TGTGCCAGCAGCTTTCAGGGGGCGATTTTGCTAGAGACCCAGTACTTC. Translating gives CASSFQGAILLETQYF. Drawing the rest from reference TRBV5-6 and TRBJ2-5, the complete variable domain is DAGVTQSPTHLIKTRGQQVTLRCSPKSGHDTVSWYQQALGQGPQFIFQYYEEEERQRGNFPDRFSGHQFPNYSSELNVNALLLGDSALYLCASSFQGAILLETQYFGPGTRLLVL.

The chain combines TRBV28 with TRBJ2-1; possible D gene TRBD2, 5 bases. Trimming left V 4 bases short and J 7 bases short, with 17 bases between. The V gene's germline CDR1 is MDHEN and CDR2 SYDVKM. This CDR3 spans 15 amino acids. The CDR3 sequence is CASSSPRGRSNEQFF. CDR3 in DNA: TGTGCCAGCAGTTCCCCTCGAGGGAGAAGTAATGAGCAGTTCTTC.

The chain is built from TRBV11-2 and TRBJ2-7; 8 bases are a match to TRBD1. The germline V gene encodes CDR1 SGHAT and CDR2 FQNNGV. J gave up 4 bases and V 2 bases, and 7 bases lay outside the gene matches. This CDR3 region has 15 residues. This chain's CDR3 is CASSLYSGGQYEQYF. The CDR3, as DNA: TGTGCCAGCAGCTTATATTCAGGGGGCCAGTACGAGCAGTACTTC.

The chain uses TRBV28 and TRBJ2-7, with 10 bases aligning to TRBD2. J was trimmed by 5 bases and V by 5 bases; bases with no gene match: 6. The CDR3 is 14 residues long. CDR1 and CDR2 (germline): MDHEN, SYDVKM. CDR3 in amino acids: CASSPGTSENEQYF. CDR3 nucleotides: TGTGCCAGCAGTCCAGGGACTAGCGAAAACGAGCAGTACTTC.

This clone is a singleton in its sample. This chain connects TRBV7-2 to TRBJ2-7; D not resolved. V was pared by 4 bases and J by 2 bases, with 12 bases between. Germline CDR1 and CDR2: SGHTA and FQGNSA. This CDR3 is built from 14 residues. CDR3 loop: CASSSRTETYEQYF. As DNA, the CDR3 is TGTGCCAGCAGCTCCCGGACGGAGACCTACGAGCAGTACTTC.

This rearrangement joins TRBV6-5 to TRBJ1-6; D unresolved. Trimming left V 6 bases short and J 7 bases short, with 7 bases between. The CDR3 sequence is 12 residues long. Looked up from germline, CDR1 is MNHEY and CDR2 is SVGAGI. The CDR3 DNA is TGTGCCAGCAGCCTATACAATTCACCCCTCCACTTT. Amino acids: CASSLYNSPLHF.

This clone was found a few times. This chain joins TRBV27 and TRBJ2-2; 7 bases line up with TRBD2. The trim removed 2 bases at V and 4 bases at J, leaving 13 bases unmatched. The germline V gene has CDR1 MNHEY and CDR2 SMNVEV (reference sequence). The CDR3 has 18 residues. The CDR3 region has the DNA TGTGCCAGCAGTTTAGTCCCCCTGGGGGGGTCAATCACCGGGGAGCTGTTTTTT. Its protein product is CASSLVPLGGSITGELFF.

V is TRBV19 and J is TRBJ1-5; D unclear. The length of the CDR3 is 16 residues. V gave up 3 bases and J gave up 5 bases, with 17 bases separating them. Germline CDR1 is LNHDA and CDR2 is SQIVND (reference sequence). The CDR3 here is CASSIYPGIGDQPQHF. Written as DNA, the CDR3 is TGTGCCAGTAGTATTTACCCCGGGATTGGTGATCAGCCCCAGCATTTT.

The genes are TRBV14 and TRBJ1-4; unclear D gene. This CDR3 is 13 amino acids long. Trimming cost V 1 base and J 15 bases, with 15 bases left between them. Germline CDR1 SGHDN, CDR2 FVKESK. The CDR3: CASSQGAAQTVFF. In DNA, the CDR3 is TGTGCCAGCAGCCAAGGAGCCGCCCAGACGGTGTTTTTT. Together with reference TRBV14 and TRBJ1-4, the CDR3 gives the full variable domain: EAGVTQFPSHSVIEKGQTVTLRCDPISGHDNLYWYRRVMGKEIKFLLHFVKESKQDESGMPNNRFLAERTGGTYSTLKVQPAELEDSGVYFCASSQGAAQTVFFGSGTQLSVL.

This chain uses TRBV7-9 with TRBJ2-7, with TRBD2 matching over 7 bases. Germline V CDR1 and CDR2: SEHNR, FQNEAQ (reference sequence). This CDR3 comprises 13 residues. V trimming: 4 bases; J trimming: 4 bases; junction bases outside the gene matches: 4. CDR3 sequence: CASSSGLEYEQYF. CDR3 DNA: TGTGCCAGCAGCTCCGGACTAGAATACGAGCAGTACTTC.

CDR3 nucleotide sequence: TGTGCCAGCAGCGTGGGACAGGGGGATTTCTATGAGCAGTTCTTC. It encodes CASSVGQGDFYEQFF. The gene calls are TRBV5-8 and TRBJ2-1, with 11 bases fitting TRBD1. J was trimmed by 8 bases and V by 4 bases; bases with no gene match: 8. This CDR3 comprises 15 residues. Germline assignment: CDR1 SGHTS and CDR2 YDEGEE. Using reference TRBV5-8 and TRBJ2-1 for the parts outside the CDR3, the full variable domain is EAGVTQSPTHLIKTRGQQATLRCSPISGHTSVYWYQQALGLGLQFLLWYDEGEERNRGNFPPRFSGRQFPNYSSELNVNALELEDSALYLCASSVGQGDFYEQFFGPGTRLTVL.

This chain uses TRBV29-1 with TRBJ2-3; TRBD2 aligns across 14 bases. CDR3 size: 14 residues. Per germline, CDR1 SQVTM and CDR2 ANQGSEA. Unmatched junction bases numbered 5, after V lost 6 bases and J lost 6 bases. CDR3 sequence: CSVVGTSGSDTQYF. The CDR3 DNA is TGCAGCGTCGTGGGGACTAGCGGGAGTGATACGCAGTATTTT.

The J gene is TRBJ2-2, the V gene TRBV25-1; 12 bases align to TRBD2. Looked up from germline, CDR1 is MGHDK and CDR2 is SYGVNS. The CDR3 loop spans 15 amino acids. The V gene end was trimmed by 5 bases and the J gene end by 6 bases; junction bases not matched to a gene: 4. The DNA for the CDR3 is TGTGCCAGCAGTAATCTAGCGGGAGGGCCCGGGGAGCTGTTTTTT. Amino acid sequence: CASSNLAGGPGELFF.

The chain joins TRBV2 to TRBJ1-3, with TRBD1 matching over 12 bases. The CDR3 is 15 residues long. Losses at the gene ends were 6 bases for V and 2 bases for J; bases not matched to a gene: 2. CDR1 SNHLY and CDR2 FYNNEI come from the germline V gene. CDR3 amino acids: CASSRDRGPGNTIYF. The CDR3 DNA sequence: TGTGCCAGCAGCCGGGACAGGGGGCCTGGAAACACCATATATTTT.

The CDR3 sequence is CASSELRTGSSYNEQFF. The CDR3, as DNA: TGTGCCAGCAGTGAATTGAGGACAGGGAGCTCCTACAATGAGCAGTTCTTC. The V and J genes are TRBV2 and TRBJ2-1; TRBD1 agrees at 8 bases. The CDR3 spans 17 residues. J was trimmed by 0 bases and V by 2 bases; bases with no gene match: 6. CDR1 and CDR2 from the germline V gene are SNHLY and FYNNEI.

The gene calls are TRBV25-1 and TRBJ1-2; no definite D call. Germline CDR1 is MGHDK and CDR2 is SYGVNS. V was trimmed by 6 bases and J by 4 bases, leaving 6 bases between them. CDR3 length equals 11 residues. CDR3 protein: CASRDLYGYTF. For the CDR3, the DNA is TGTGCCAGCAGGGACCTCTATGGCTACACCTTC.

This chain joins TRBV4-1 and TRBJ2-1; D call uncertain. Looked up from germline, CDR1 is MGHRA and CDR2 is YSYEKL. This CDR3 has 16 amino acids. Trimming cost V 0 bases and J 0 bases, with 9 bases left between them. CDR3 sequence reads: CASSQDLGSSYNEQFF. Here the CDR3 DNA reads TGCGCCAGCAGCCAAGATCTCGGTAGCTCCTACAATGAGCAGTTCTTC.